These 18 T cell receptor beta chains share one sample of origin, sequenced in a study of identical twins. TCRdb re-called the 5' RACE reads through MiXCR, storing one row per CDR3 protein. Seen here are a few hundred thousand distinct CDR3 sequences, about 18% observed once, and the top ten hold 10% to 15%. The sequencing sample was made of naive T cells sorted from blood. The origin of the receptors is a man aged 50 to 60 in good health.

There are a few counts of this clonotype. CDR3 loop: CASSLSYGSYNEQFF. The CDR3 region has the DNA TGTGCCAGCAGCTTATCCTACGGCTCCTACAATGAGCAGTTCTTC. V usage is TRBV7-8 and J usage is TRBJ2-1, with D uncertain. CDR1 and CDR2 from the germline V gene are SGHVS and FQNEAQ. Deletions cut 2 bases from V and 0 bases from J, with 8 bases between. This CDR3 is 15 amino acids long.

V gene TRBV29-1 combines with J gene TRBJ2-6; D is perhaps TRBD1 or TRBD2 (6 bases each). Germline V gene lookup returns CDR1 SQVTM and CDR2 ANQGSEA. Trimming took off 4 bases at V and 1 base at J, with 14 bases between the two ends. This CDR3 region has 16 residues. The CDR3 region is CSVVFRGLSGANVLTF. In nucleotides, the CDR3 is TGCAGCGTTGTCTTCCGGGGGCTGTCTGGGGCCAACGTCCTGACTTTC.

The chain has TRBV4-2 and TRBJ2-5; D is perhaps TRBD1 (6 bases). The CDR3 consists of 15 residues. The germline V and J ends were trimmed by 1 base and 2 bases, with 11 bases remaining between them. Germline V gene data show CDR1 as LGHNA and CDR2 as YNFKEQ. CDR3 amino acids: CASSQVFGQQETQYF. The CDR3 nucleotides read TGTGCCAGCAGCCAAGTTTTCGGACAGCAAGAGACCCAGTACTTC.

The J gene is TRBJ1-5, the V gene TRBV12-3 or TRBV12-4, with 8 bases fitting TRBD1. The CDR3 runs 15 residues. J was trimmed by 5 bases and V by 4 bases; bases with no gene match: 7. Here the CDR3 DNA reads TGTGCCAGCAGTTCTAGGGACAGGAAGGATCAGCCCCAGCATTTT. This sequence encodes CASSSRDRKDQPQHF.

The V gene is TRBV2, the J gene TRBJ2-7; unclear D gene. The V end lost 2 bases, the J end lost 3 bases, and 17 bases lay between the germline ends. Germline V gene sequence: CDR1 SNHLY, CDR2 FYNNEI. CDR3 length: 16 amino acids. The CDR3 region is CASSELLIIGVYEQYF. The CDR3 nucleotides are TGTGCCAGCAGTGAACTCCTCATAATCGGAGTCTACGAGCAGTACTTC.

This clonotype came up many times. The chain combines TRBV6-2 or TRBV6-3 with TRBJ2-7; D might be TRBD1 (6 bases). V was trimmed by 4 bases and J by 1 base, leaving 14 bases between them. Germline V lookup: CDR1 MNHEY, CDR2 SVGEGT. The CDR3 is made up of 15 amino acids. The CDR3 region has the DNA TGTGCCAGCAGTTCTAGGGACAAATTTTCCTACGAGCAGTACTTC. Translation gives CASSSRDKFSYEQYF.

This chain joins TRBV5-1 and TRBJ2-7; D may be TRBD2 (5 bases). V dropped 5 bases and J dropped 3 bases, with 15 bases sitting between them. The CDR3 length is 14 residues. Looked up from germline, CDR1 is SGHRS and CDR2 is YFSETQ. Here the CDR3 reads CASRRADEDYEQYF. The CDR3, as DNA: TGCGCCAGCAGGCGGGCGGACGAAGACTACGAGCAGTACTTC.

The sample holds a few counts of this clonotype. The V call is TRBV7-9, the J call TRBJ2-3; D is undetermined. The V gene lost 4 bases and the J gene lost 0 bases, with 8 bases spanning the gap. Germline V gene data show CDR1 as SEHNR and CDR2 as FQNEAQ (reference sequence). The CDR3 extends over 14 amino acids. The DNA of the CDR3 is TGTGCCAGCAGCTCAACTGCTAGCACAGATACGCAGTATTTT. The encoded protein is CASSSTASTDTQYF.

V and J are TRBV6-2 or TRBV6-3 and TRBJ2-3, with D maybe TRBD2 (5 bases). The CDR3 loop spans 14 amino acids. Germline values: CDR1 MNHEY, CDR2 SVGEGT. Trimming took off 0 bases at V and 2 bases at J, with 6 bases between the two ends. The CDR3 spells CASSYSGVTDTQYF. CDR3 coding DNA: TGTGCCAGCAGTTACTCGGGAGTCACAGATACGCAGTATTTT.

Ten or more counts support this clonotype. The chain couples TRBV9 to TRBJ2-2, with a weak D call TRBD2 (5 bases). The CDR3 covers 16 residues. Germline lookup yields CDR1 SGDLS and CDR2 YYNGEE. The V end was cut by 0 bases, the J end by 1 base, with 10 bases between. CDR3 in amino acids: CASSVALAVNTGELFF. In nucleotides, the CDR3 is TGTGCCAGCAGCGTAGCGCTAGCCGTGAACACCGGGGAGCTGTTTTTT.

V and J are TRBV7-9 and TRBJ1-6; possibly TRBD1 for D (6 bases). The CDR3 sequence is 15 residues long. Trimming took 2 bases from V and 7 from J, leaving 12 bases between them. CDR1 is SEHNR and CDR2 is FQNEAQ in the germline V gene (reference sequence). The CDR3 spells CASSLQGPMNSPLHF. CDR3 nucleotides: TGTGCCAGCAGCTTACAGGGGCCGATGAATTCACCCCTCCACTTT. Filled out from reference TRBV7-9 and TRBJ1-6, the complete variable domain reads DTGVSQNPRHKITKRGQNVTFRCDPISEHNRLYWYRQTLGQGPEFLTYFQNEAQLEKSRLLSDRFSAERPKGSFSTLEIQRTEQGDSAMYLCASSLQGPMNSPLHFGNGTRLTVT.

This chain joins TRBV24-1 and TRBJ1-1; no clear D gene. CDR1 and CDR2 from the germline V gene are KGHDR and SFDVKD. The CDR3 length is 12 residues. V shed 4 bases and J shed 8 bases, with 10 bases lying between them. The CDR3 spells CATSDGGGEAFF. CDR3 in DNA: TGTGCCACCAGTGACGGCGGAGGGGAAGCTTTCTTT.

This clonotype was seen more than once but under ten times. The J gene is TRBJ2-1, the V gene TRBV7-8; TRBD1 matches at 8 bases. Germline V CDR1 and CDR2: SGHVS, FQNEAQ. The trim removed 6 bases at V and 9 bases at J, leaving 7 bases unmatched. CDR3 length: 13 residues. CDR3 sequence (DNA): TGTGCCAGCAGTCCAAGGACAGGGATTGAGCAGTTCTTC. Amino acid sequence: CASSPRTGIEQFF.

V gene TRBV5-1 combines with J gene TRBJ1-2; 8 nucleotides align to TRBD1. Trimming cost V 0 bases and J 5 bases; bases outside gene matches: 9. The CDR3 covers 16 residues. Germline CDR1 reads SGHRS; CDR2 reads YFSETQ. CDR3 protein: CASSLATRTGSYGYTF. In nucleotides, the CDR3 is TGCGCCAGCAGCTTGGCCACACGGACAGGGTCGTATGGCTACACCTTC.

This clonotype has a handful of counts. The CDR3 DNA sequence: TGCGCCAGCAGCCAAGAGGTGACAGGAGGTGTGTACTTC. Its protein is CASSQEVTGGVYF. The chain recombines TRBV4-1 with TRBJ2-7, with D possibly matching TRBD1 (6 bases). Trimming shortened V by 0 bases and J by 12 bases, and 15 bases separated the two germline ends. CDR1 MGHRA and CDR2 YSYEKL come from the germline V gene. The length of the CDR3 is 13 residues.

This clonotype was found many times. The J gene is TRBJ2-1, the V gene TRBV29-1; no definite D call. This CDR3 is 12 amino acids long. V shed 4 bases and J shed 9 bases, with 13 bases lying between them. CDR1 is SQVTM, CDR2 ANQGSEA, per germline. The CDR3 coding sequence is TGCAGCGTTGGGACCACTCGGATTGAGCAGTTCTTC. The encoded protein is CSVGTTRIEQFF.

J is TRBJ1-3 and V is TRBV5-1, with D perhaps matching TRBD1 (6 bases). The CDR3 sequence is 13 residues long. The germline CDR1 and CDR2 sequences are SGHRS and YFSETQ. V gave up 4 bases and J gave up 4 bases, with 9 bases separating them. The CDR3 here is CASSPGHGNTIYF. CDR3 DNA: TGCGCCAGCAGCCCGGGACACGGAAACACCATATATTTT.

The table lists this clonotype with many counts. The DNA for the CDR3 is TGCGCCAGCAGTCTCGGCTGGGCCACCGAGCAGTACTTC. Translating gives CASSLGWATEQYF. The chain uses TRBV10-2 and TRBJ2-7; D is unresolved. Germline values: CDR1 WSHSY, CDR2 SAAADI. The ends were cut back, 5 bases at V and 6 bases at J, with 14 bases in the middle. This CDR3 is built from 13 residues.